Below are 20 T cell receptor beta chains sequenced from a single sample in a study of T-cell memory formation after mild COVID-19. TCRdb recomputed calls from the 5' RACE reads with MiXCR, one row per CDR3 protein. The table has roughly 150,000 distinct CDR3 sequences, 10% to 15% seen once; the top ten hold approximately 3.5%. The material sequenced was PBMCs or a T cell subset sorted from them (not recorded which). The receptors here all came from a man aged 18 to 35 who had mild COVID-19 (a few samples of this study predate the infection). Cell type and time point are not known.

This clonotype was seen repeatedly, ten times or more. This chain links TRBV5-1 with TRBJ2-1; tentative D call: TRBD2 (5 bases). CDR1 and CDR2 from the germline V gene are SGHRS and YFSETQ. The CDR3 covers 14 residues. V was clipped by 7 bases and J by 2 bases, with 13 bases between them. The CDR3 nucleotides read TGCGCCAGCTTCACGAGCGGTACCTACAATGAGCAGTTCTTC. Encoded protein: CASFTSGTYNEQFF. Filled out from reference TRBV5-1 and TRBJ2-1, the complete variable domain reads KAGVTQTPRYLIKTRGQQVTLSCSPISGHRSVSWYQQTPGQGLQFLFEYFSETQRNKGNFPGRFSGRQFSNSRSEMNVSTLELGDSALYLCASFTSGTYNEQFFGPGTRLTVL.

This clonotype was seen ten or more times. The rearrangement links TRBV7-2 to TRBJ2-3; tentative D call: TRBD1 (6 bases). CDR3 size: 15 residues. Germline lookup yields CDR1 SGHTA and CDR2 FQGNSA. V was cut by 1 base and J by 4 bases, with 12 bases left in between. The CDR3 reads CASSLDGQSPDTQYF. CDR3 in DNA: TGTGCCAGCAGCTTAGACGGACAGTCCCCAGATACGCAGTATTTT.

The chain is built from TRBV3-1 and TRBJ2-7; D might be TRBD2 (6 bases). V was cut by 4 bases and J by 3 bases, with 19 bases left in between. Germline CDR1 and CDR2: LGHDT and YNNKEL (reference sequence). This CDR3 is 16 amino acids long. The chain's CDR3 is CASSLRAPREVYEQYV. CDR3 nucleotides: TGTGCCAGCAGCCTACGTGCCCCCAGGGAGGTCTACGAGCAGTACGTC.

The chain's CDR3 is CASSRDSRYGEQFF. The CDR3 nucleotides are TGTGCCAGCAGCCGGGACTCCAGGTATGGTGAGCAGTTCTTC. The J gene is TRBJ2-1, the V gene TRBV7-8, with D perhaps TRBD2 (6 bases). V lost 5 bases and J 9 bases, leaving 17 bases between the germline ends. Per the germline V gene, CDR1 is SGHVS and CDR2 is FQNEAQ. The CDR3 runs 14 residues. The full variable domain, in which reference TRBV7-8 and TRBJ2-1 provide the parts outside the CDR3, is GAGVSQSPRYKVAKRGQDVALRCDPISGHVSLFWYQQALGQGPEFLTYFQNEAQLDKSGLPSDRFFAERPEGSVSTLKIQRTQQEDSAVYLCASSRDSRYGEQFFGPGTRLTVL.

This clonotype was counted only a few times. The chain joins TRBV7-2 to TRBJ1-1, with a tentative D call TRBD1 (5 bases). The CDR3 has 14 residues. Germline CDR1 reads SGHTA; CDR2 reads FQGNSA. The V end lost 0 bases, the J end lost 7 bases, and 12 bases lay between the germline ends. The CDR3 DNA sequence: TGTGCCAGCAGCTTAGCGTATGATAGGGGTGAAGCTTTCTTT. This codes for CASSLAYDRGEAFF.

The genes are TRBV10-3 and TRBJ1-6; 9 bases map to TRBD1. The CDR3 runs to 13 residues. With V trimmed by 10 bases and J by 10 bases, 8 bases remained unmatched. CDR1 is ENHRY, CDR2 SYGVKD, per germline. CDR3 amino acids: CARDGTGPSPLHF. The CDR3 DNA follows: TGTGCCAGGGACGGGACAGGGCCCTCACCCCTCCACTTT.

This chain links TRBV6-5 with TRBJ2-5; possibly TRBD1 for D (5 bases). This CDR3 has 14 residues. Germline V gene lookup returns CDR1 MNHEY and CDR2 SVGAGI. Trimming left V 4 bases short and J 4 bases short, with 13 bases between. CDR3 in DNA: TGTGCCAGCAGTTCGACTCAGGGCGGAGAGACCCAGTACTTC. It is translated as CASSSTQGGETQYF.

There are a few counts of this clonotype. V gene TRBV18 combines with J gene TRBJ2-3, with a possible D match to TRBD2 (6 bases). The germline gives CDR1 KGHSH, CDR2 LQKENI. CDR3 length equals 14 residues. V dropped 8 bases and J dropped 4 bases, with 16 bases sitting between them. CDR3 amino acids: CASKRLEASDTQYF. The CDR3 coding sequence is TGTGCCAGCAAGAGACTAGAAGCCTCAGATACGCAGTATTTT.

The V and J genes are TRBV9 and TRBJ2-1; perhaps TRBD2 as D (5 bases). V lost 0 bases and J 9 bases, leaving 13 bases between the germline ends. The length of the CDR3 is 14 residues. Germline lookup yields CDR1 SGDLS and CDR2 YYNGEE. DNA of the CDR3: TGTGCCAGCAGCGTAGAAGTAAGCGGCGGTGAGCAGTTCTTC. Amino acids: CASSVEVSGGEQFF.

This clonotype was counted only a few times. The chain recombines TRBV12-3 or TRBV12-4 with TRBJ1-3; D not certain. V gave up 2 bases and J gave up 9 bases, with 5 bases separating them. There are 11 residues in the CDR3. The CDR3 region is CASSLSVTIYF. For the CDR3, the DNA is TGTGCCAGCAGTTTAAGTGTCACCATATATTTT.

This clonotype was counted a few times. V usage is TRBV28 and J usage is TRBJ2-3, with D perhaps TRBD1 (6 bases). Per germline, CDR1 MDHEN and CDR2 SYDVKM. This CDR3 is 14 amino acids long. Trimming took off 1 base at V and 9 bases at J, with 14 bases between the two ends. The CDR3 bases are TGTGCCAGCAGTTTATCCCCCGGGACATTAACGCAGTATTTT. Translation gives CASSLSPGTLTQYF.

This clonotype was seen a few times. The chain carries TRBV21-1 and TRBJ2-7; the table's D call, TRBD1, has no DNA check behind it. TRBV21-1 is a known pseudogene. The CDR3 runs 16 residues. CDR3 in DNA: TGTGCCAGCAGCAAAGCGCGTGACAGGGGACTTTACGAGCAGTACGTC. Amino acids: CASSKARDRGLYEQYV.

This chain links TRBV7-2 with TRBJ2-3; TRBD2 matches 12 bases. This CDR3 comprises 15 residues. V shed 7 bases, J shed 3 bases, and the junction held 5 bases outside the gene matches. Germline V gene data show CDR1 as SGHTA and CDR2 as FQGNSA. CDR3 DNA: TGTGCCAGCACCTCCGGACTAGCGGGAACAGATACGCAGTATTTT. Its translation: CASTSGLAGTDTQYF. Combining the CDR3 with reference TRBV7-2 and TRBJ2-3 gives the whole variable domain GAGVSQSPSNKVTEKGKDVELRCDPISGHTALYWYRQSLGQGLEFLIYFQGNSAPDKSGLPSDRFSAERTGGSVSTLTIQRTQQEDSAVYLCASTSGLAGTDTQYFGPGTRLTVL.

This clonotype was seen repeatedly, ten times or more. The V and J genes are TRBV5-1 and TRBJ2-5; the match to TRBD1 covers 8 bases. This CDR3 is 16 amino acids long. Germline V gene data show CDR1 as SGHRS and CDR2 as YFSETQ. Trimming cost V 4 bases and J 5 bases; bases outside gene matches: 13. CDR3 nucleotide sequence: TGCGCCAGCAGCGGTATAAGGGACAGGCGGCGGGAGACCCAGTACTTC. Protein product: CASSGIRDRRRETQYF.

This clonotype has just a few counts. The chain links TRBV5-4 to TRBJ2-5; 8 bases match TRBD2. V dropped 4 bases and J dropped 3; count of bases not matched to a gene: 8. This CDR3 spans 15 amino acids. Germline V lookup: CDR1 SGHNT, CDR2 YYREEE (reference sequence). As DNA, the CDR3 is TGTGCCAGCAGCCAAGAACCGGGACTAGAAGAGACCCAGTACTTC. This codes for CASSQEPGLEETQYF.

This chain joins TRBV4-3 and TRBJ2-7; D is ambiguous. Between the trimmed V and J ends, which lost 1 base and 0 bases, there was a span of 13 bases. The germline gives CDR1 LGHNA, CDR2 YSLEER. The CDR3 has 16 amino acids. This CDR3 is CASSQGLRQNSYEQYF. The DNA of the CDR3 is TGCGCCAGCAGCCAAGGGTTGCGGCAGAACTCCTACGAGCAGTACTTC.

The J gene is TRBJ2-7, the V gene TRBV27, with unresolved D. Germline-derived CDR1 and CDR2 are MNHEY and SMNVEV (reference sequence). The ends were cut back, 0 bases at V and 4 bases at J, with 13 bases in the middle. CDR3 length: 15 amino acids. The CDR3 nucleotides read TGTGCCAGCAGTTTATCCCCCGGGTTTCTTTACGAGCAGTACTTC. Translated: CASSLSPGFLYEQYF.

This clonotype has at least ten counts. The V gene is TRBV20-1, the J gene TRBJ2-3; a possible D gene is TRBD2 (7 bases). CDR1 is DFQATT, CDR2 SNEGSKA, per germline (reference sequence). V was clipped by 1 base and J by 1 base, with 15 bases between them. This CDR3 is built from 16 residues. CDR3 nucleotide sequence: TGCAGTGCTAGAGCGAGGGGGGGCTTTCGCACAGATACGCAGTATTTT. Translated, it gives CSARARGGFRTDTQYF.

A single count supports this clonotype. The V gene is TRBV4-2, the J gene TRBJ2-3; D ambiguous. V lost 1 base to trimming and J lost 4 bases, with 18 bases between them. Germline CDR1 is LGHNA and CDR2 is YNFKEQ. The CDR3 contains 17 residues. CDR3 DNA sequence: TGTGCCAGCAGCCAAGTCGGTCTAGTAAAAGACTCAGATACGCAGTATTTT. Its translation: CASSQVGLVKDSDTQYF.

This clonotype was observed at least ten times. One end of the junction varies from germline; a read error may be responsible. This chain connects TRBV7-2 to TRBJ2-5; D may be TRBD1 (6 bases). Germline CDR1 SGHTA, CDR2 FQGNSA. CDR3 length: 13 residues. CDR3 sequence reads: CASSLARGETQYF. CDR3 nucleotides: TGCGCCAGCAGCTTGGCCAGGGGAGAGACCCAGTACTTC.